The present T cell receptor beta chain was sequenced within a study of radiation and T cells in renal cell carcinoma. Overall study results and limits: From baseline, blood top tumor clonotypes peaked at 2 weeks post-radiation.

Trimming left V 5 bases short and J 1 base short, with 9 bases between. CDR3 length equals 12 residues. Looked up from germline, CDR1 is SQVTM and CDR2 is ANQGSEA. To note about this clone: The antigen remains undetermined.

The sample's time point: blood 4 weeks post-SBRT, at nephrectomy. Treatment of the sample: 15 Gy SBRT to primary tumor, nephrectomy 4 weeks later. Clear cell pathology was present in this patient's renal cell carcinoma. TCRdb's table, derived via immunoSEQ multiplex PCR, lists solely in-frame clones and lacks some. The sample consists of about 83,000 clones, approximately 87% of them appearing once. The rearrangement links TRBV29-1 to TRBJ2-7, with D uncertain. This sequence was found in an older woman with renal cell carcinoma. Specimen: blood, collected from a patient whose treatment included radiotherapy and nephrectomy. CDR3 nucleotide sequence: TGCAGCGTTATAACCCCTTCCTACGAGCAGTACTTC. Encoded protein: CSVITPSYEQYF.